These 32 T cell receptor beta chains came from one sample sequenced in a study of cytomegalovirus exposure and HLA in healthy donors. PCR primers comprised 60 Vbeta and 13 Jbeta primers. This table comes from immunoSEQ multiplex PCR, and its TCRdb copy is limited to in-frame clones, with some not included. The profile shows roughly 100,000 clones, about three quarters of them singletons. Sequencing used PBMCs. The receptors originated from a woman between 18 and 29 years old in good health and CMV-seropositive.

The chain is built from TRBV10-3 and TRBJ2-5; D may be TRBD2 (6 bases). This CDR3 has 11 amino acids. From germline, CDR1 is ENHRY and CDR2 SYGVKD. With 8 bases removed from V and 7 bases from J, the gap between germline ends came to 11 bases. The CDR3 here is CAIGTEGTQYF. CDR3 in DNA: TGTGCCATCGGAACGGAGGGGACCCAGTACTTC.

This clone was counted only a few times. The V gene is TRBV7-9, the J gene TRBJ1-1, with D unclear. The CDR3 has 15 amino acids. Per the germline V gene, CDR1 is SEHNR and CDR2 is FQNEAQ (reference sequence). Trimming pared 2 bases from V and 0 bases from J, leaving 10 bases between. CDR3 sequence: CASSLSEKLNTEAFF. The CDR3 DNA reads TGTGCCAGCAGCTTATCCGAGAAGTTGAACACTGAAGCTTTCTTT.

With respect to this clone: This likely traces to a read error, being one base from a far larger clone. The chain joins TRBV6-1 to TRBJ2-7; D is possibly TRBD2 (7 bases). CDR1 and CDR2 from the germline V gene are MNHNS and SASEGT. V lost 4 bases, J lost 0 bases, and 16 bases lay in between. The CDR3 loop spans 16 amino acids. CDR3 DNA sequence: TGTGCCAGCAGTGCAGAGGGGGGGGCGAGCTCCTACGAGCAGTACTTC. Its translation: CASSAEGGASSYEQYF.

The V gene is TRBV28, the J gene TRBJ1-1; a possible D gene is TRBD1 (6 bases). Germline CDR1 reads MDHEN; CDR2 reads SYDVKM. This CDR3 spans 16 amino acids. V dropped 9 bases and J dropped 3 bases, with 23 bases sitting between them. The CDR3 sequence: CASSPDRWGMDTEAFF. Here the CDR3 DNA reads TGTGCCAGTTCTCCTGACAGGTGGGGTATGGACACTGAAGCTTTCTTT.

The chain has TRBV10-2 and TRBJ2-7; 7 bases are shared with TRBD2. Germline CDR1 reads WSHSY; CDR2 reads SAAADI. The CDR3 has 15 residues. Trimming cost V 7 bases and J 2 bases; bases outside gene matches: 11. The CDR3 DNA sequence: TGCGCCAGCACCTACCTGGGAGCGGGAACCTACGAGCAGTACTTC. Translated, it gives CASTYLGAGTYEQYF.

CDR3 sequence reads: CASMTRRAARRAQSAKNIQYF. CDR3 bases: TGTGCCAGCATGACGCGGCGGGCGGCTAGGAGGGCCCAGTCAGCCAAAAACATTCAGTACTTC. This chain uses TRBV28 with TRBJ2-4, with D perhaps TRBD2 (6 bases). The germline V gene has CDR1 MDHEN and CDR2 SYDVKM. The V end was cut by 7 bases, the J end by 0 bases, with 31 bases between. CDR3 length: 21 residues. The full variable domain, rest sourced from reference TRBV28 and TRBJ2-4, is DVKVTQSSRYLVKRTGEKVFLECVQDMDHENMFWYRQDPGLGLRLIYFSYDVKMKEKGDIPEGYSVSREKKERFSLILESASTNQTSMYLCASMTRRAARRAQSAKNIQYFGAGTRLSVL.

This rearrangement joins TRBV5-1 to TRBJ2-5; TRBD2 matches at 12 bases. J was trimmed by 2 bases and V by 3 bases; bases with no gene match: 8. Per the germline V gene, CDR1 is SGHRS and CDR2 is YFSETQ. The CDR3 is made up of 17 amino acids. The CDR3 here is CASSSLKTSGGQETQYF. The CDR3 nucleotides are TGCGCCAGCAGCTCGTTGAAGACTAGCGGGGGACAAGAGACCCAGTACTTC.

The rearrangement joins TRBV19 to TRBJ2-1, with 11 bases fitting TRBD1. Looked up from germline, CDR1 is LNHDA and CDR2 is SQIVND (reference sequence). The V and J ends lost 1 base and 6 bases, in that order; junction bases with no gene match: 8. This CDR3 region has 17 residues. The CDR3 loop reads CASSIAGGTGGRNEQFF. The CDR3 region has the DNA TGTGCCAGTAGTATAGCCGGCGGGACAGGGGGTCGCAATGAGCAGTTCTTC. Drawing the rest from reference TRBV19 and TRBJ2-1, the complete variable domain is DGGITQSPKYLFRKEGQNVTLSCEQNLNHDAMYWYRQDPGQGLRLIYYSQIVNDFQKGDIAEGYSVSREKKESFPLTVTSAQKNPTAFYLCASSIAGGTGGRNEQFFGPGTRLTVL.

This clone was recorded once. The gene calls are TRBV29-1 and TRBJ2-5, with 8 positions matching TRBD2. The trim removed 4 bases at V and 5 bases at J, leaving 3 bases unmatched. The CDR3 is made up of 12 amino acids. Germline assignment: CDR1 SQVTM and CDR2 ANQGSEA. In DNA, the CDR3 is TGCAGCGTTGGTGTAGCGGGGGAGACCCAGTACTTC. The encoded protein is CSVGVAGETQYF.

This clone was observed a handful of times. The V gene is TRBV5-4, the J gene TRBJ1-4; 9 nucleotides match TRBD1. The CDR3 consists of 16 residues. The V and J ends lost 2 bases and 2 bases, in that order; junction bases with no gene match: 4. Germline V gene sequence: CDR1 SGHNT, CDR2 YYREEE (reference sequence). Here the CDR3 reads CASSFTGGGTNEKLFF. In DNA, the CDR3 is TGTGCCAGCAGCTTTACAGGGGGCGGTACTAATGAAAAACTGTTTTTT.

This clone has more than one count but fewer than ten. This CDR3 is CASSPSGADTQYF. CDR3 coding DNA: TGTGCCAGCTCACCCTCGGGGGCAGATACGCAGTATTTT. The rearrangement joins TRBV18 to TRBJ2-3, with a tentative D call TRBD2 (6 bases). This CDR3 has 13 residues. CDR1 and CDR2 from the germline V gene are KGHSH and LQKENI. V lost 3 bases and J 4 bases, leaving 8 bases between the germline ends.

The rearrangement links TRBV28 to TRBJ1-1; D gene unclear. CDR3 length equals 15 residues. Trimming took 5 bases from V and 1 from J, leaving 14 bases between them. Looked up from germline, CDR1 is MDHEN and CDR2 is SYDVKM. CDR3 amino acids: CASSALRVKNTEAFF. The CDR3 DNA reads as TGTGCCAGCAGTGCACTTAGAGTTAAGAACACTGAAGCTTTCTTT.

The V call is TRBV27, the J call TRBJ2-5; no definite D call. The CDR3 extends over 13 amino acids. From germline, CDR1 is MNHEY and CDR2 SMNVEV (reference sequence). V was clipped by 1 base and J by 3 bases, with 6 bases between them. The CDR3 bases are TGTGCCAGCAGTTTATGGGCCAAAGAGACCCAGTACTTC. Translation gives CASSLWAKETQYF.

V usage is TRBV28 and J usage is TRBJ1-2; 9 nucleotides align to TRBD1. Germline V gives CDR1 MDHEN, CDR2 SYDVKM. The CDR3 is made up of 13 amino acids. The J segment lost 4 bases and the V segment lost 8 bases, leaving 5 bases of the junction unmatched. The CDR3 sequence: CASGDRVTYGYTF. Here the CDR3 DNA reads TGTGCCAGCGGGGACAGGGTGACCTATGGCTACACCTTC.

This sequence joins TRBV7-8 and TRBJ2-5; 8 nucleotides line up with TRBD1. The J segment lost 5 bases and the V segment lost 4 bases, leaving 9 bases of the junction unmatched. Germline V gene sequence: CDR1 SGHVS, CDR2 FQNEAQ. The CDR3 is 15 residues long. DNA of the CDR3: TGTGCCAGCAGCTCACCGCGACAGGGGTTGGAGACCCAGTACTTC. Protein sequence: CASSSPRQGLETQYF.

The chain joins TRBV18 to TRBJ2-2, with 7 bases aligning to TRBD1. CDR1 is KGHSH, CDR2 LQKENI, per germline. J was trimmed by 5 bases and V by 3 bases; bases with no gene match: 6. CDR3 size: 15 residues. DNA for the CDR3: TGTGCCAGCTCACCCCTCCAGACAGGGACCGGGGAGCTGTTTTTT. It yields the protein CASSPLQTGTGELFF.

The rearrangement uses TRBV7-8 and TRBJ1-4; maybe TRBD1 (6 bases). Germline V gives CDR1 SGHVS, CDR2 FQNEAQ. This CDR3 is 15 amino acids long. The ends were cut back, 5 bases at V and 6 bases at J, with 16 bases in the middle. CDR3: CASSPAGAYHEKLFF. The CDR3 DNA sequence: TGTGCCAGCAGCCCCGCGGGGGCGTACCATGAAAAACTGTTTTTT.

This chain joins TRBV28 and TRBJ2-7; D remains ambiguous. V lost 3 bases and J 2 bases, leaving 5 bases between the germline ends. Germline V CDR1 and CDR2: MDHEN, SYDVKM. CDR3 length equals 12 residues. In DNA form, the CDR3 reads TGTGCCAGCAGTTTTCTAACCTACGAGCAGTACTTC. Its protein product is CASSFLTYEQYF.

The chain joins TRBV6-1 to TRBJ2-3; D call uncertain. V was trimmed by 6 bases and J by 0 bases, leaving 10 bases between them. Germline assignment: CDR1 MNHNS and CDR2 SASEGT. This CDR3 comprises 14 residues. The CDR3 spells CASREAPSTDTQYF. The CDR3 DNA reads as TGTGCCAGCAGAGAGGCTCCTAGCACAGATACGCAGTATTTT.

Written as DNA, the CDR3 is TGCAGCGTTGAAGATCTGGTTCTAGCGGTCCACAATGAGCAGTTCTTC. Protein sequence: CSVEDLVLAVHNEQFF. The chain links TRBV29-1 to TRBJ2-1; 7 bases align to TRBD2. After removal of 0 bases from V and 5 bases from J, the junction contained 10 bases not matched to a gene. The CDR3 is made up of 16 amino acids. CDR1 and CDR2 (germline): SQVTM, ANQGSEA.

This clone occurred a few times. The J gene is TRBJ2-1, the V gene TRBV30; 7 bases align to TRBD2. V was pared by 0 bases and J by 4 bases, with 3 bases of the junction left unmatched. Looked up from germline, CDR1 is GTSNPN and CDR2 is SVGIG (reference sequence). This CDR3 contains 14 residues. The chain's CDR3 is CAWSVVREYNEQFF. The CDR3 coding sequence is TGTGCCTGGAGTGTAGTGCGGGAGTACAATGAGCAGTTCTTC.

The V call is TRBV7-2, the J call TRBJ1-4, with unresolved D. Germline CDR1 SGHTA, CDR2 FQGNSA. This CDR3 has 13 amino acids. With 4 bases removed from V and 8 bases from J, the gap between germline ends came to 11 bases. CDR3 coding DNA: TGTGCCAGCAGCTCCTGGACGGGGGAAAAACTGTTTTTT. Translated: CASSSWTGEKLFF.

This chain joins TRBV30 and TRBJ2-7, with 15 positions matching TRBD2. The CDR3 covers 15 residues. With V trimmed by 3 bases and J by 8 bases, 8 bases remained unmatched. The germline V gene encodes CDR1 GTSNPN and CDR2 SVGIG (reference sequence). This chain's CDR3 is CAWSVPGLAGGKQYF. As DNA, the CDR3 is TGTGCCTGGAGCGTTCCCGGACTAGCGGGGGGGAAGCAGTACTTC.

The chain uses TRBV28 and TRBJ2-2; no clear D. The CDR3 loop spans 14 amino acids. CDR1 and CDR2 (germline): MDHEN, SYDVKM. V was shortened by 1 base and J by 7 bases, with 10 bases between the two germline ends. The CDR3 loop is CASSLSSGGGELFF. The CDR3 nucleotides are TGTGCCAGCAGTTTATCGTCCGGTGGCGGGGAGCTGTTTTTT.

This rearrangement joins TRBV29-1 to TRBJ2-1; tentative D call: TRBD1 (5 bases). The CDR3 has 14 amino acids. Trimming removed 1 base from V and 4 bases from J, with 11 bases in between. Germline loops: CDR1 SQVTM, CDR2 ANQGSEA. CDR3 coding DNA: TGCAGCGTTGAAGGTCCAGGGAAGTACAATGAGCAGTTCTTC. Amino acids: CSVEGPGKYNEQFF.

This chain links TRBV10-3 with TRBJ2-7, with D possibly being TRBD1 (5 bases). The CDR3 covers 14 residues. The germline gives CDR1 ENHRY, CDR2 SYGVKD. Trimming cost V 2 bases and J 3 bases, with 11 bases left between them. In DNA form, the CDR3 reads TGTGCCATCAGTGAGCGCCCGGACAACTACGAGCAGTACTTC. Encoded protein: CAISERPDNYEQYF.

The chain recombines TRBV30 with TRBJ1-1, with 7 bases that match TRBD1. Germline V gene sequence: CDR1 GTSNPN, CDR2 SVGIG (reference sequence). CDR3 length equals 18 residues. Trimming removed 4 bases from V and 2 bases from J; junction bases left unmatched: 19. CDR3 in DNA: TGTGCCTGGACTAGACGGGGGCAGGGGGTCAATTCAAACACTGAAGCTTTCTTT. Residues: CAWTRRGQGVNSNTEAFF.

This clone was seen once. The chain's CDR3 is CASSLGGSSNYGYTF. DNA for the CDR3: TGTGCCAGCAGCTTGGGAGGGAGTAGTAACTATGGCTACACCTTC. V gene TRBV5-4 combines with J gene TRBJ1-2, with D hard to call. From germline, CDR1 is SGHNT and CDR2 YYREEE (reference sequence). The CDR3 runs to 15 residues. Between the trimmed V and J ends, which lost 0 bases and 1 base, there was a span of 10 bases.

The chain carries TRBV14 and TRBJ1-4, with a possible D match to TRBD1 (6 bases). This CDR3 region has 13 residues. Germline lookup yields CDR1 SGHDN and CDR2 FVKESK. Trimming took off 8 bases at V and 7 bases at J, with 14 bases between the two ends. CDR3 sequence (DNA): TGTGCCAGCCAAGGCGGGGGGCGTGAAAAACTGTTTTTT. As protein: CASQGGGREKLFF. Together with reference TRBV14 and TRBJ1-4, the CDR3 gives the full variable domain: EAGVTQFPSHSVIEKGQTVTLRCDPISGHDNLYWYRRVMGKEIKFLLHFVKESKQDESGMPNNRFLAERTGGTYSTLKVQPAELEDSGVYFCASQGGGREKLFFGSGTQLSVL.

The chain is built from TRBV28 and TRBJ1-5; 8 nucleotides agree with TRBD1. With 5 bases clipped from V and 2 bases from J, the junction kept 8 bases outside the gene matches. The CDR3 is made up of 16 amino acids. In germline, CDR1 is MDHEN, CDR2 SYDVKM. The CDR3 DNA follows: TGTGCCAGCAGTCGACCGGGACAGGCGGGCAATCAGCCCCAGCATTTT. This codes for CASSRPGQAGNQPQHF.

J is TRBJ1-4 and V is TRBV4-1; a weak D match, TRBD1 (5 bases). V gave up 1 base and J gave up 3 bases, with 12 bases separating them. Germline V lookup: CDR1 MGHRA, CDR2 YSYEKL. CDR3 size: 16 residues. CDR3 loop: CASSQGRGIANEKLFF. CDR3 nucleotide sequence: TGCGCCAGCAGCCAAGGGAGGGGAATCGCTAATGAAAAACTGTTTTTT.

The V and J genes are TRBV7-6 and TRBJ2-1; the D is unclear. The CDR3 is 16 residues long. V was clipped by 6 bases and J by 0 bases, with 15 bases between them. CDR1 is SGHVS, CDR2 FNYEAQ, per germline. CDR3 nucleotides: TGTGCCAGCAGTCCCGACGGGTCGAGCTCCTACAATGAGCAGTTCTTC. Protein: CASSPDGSSSYNEQFF.